This entry concerns a single T cell receptor beta chain. This clone was detected only a few times. There is no known antigen for this receptor. No per-base quality is available; no much larger clone lies one base away. Each collaborating institution followed its own protocols to collect whole blood in K2EDTA tubes. Collaborator samples were shipped for TCRbeta analysis as frozen whole blood, isolated PBMCs, or DNA extracted from either sample type. The data belong to a study of blood T cell repertoires in COVID-19 (dated by TCRdb to 2020 to 2021). Some background on the complete study: Collaborator samples came from the United States, Italy and Spain and covered acute and convalescent phases of COVID-19. The material from the prospective study consisted of cDNA or gDNA derived from T cells, B-cell-depleted T cells, or PBMCs. Deeply sampled blood TCRbeta repertoires from subjects exposed to, actively infected with, or recovered from COVID-19 were included in the dataset. The repertoires were made available in a free public database intended to serve as a resource for research on the immune response to SARS-CoV-2. The samples were drawn from the first 160 participants of the ongoing ImmuneRACE study and from 1,254 subjects provided by 6 global collaborators. The sample metadata nearly always contained a de-identified subject ID, COVID-19 status, age in years and sex. HLA class I and class II types, where available, came from metadata supplied by the sample provider rather than from assay-based typing. The study at large found these results: Clinical and demographic metadata were provided uncurated, with the amount varying by source and participant.

The immunoSEQ Assay, a bias-controlled multiplex PCR, was used to amplify TCRbeta CDR3 regions from genomic DNA. Per the source publication's procedure: Nucleated cell counts per sample were estimated from amplification of reference gene primers within the assay. To quantify the absolute abundance of each unique TCRbeta CDR3 rearrangement, sequence reads were collapsed and filtered. Productive Simpson clonality was computed per sample as the square root of Simpson's diversity index over productive rearrangements. TCRdb carries this immuneACCESS record with in-frame sequences only. Its versions omit some clonotypes, under half of them owing to an unresolved V gene in the studies checked, with the rest unexplained. Clonal size and the V and J genes are those of that table, whereas D and trimming came from the DNA. The sample table holds more than 35,000 clones, of which over 75% were seen once. The top ten clonotypes cover roughly 35% of the sample.

The sequence was obtained from a man older than 75 with active or convalescent COVID-19. What was sequenced was peripheral blood.

The nucleotide sequence reads TGCGCCAGCAGCCAATCAGAAAATCAGCCCCAGCATTTT. It translates to CASSQSENQPQHF. The rearranged segments are TRBV5-1 and TRBJ1-5, with no confident D gene call. Trimming takes 4 bases from V and 4 bases from J, and the germline ends sit 9 bases apart. The CDR3 numbers 13 residues from cysteine through phenylalanine. Left in the record is the CDR3 DNA by itself, 39 bases read in frame from the first base. The germline V gene provides CDR1 SGHRS and CDR2 YFSETQ.